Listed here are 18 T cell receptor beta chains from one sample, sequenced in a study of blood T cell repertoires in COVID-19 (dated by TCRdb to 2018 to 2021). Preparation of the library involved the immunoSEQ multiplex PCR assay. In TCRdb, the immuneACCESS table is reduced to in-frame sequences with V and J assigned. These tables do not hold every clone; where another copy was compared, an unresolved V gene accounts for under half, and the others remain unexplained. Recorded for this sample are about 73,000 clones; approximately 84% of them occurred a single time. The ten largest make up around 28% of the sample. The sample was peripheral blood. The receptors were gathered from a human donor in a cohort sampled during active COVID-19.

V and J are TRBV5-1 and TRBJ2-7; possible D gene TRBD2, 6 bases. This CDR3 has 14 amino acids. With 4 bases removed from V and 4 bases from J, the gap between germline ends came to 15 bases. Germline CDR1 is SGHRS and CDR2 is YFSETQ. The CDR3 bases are TGCGCCAGCAGCCCTCTGACTAGTGAGTACGAGCAGTACTTC. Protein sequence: CASSPLTSEYEQYF.

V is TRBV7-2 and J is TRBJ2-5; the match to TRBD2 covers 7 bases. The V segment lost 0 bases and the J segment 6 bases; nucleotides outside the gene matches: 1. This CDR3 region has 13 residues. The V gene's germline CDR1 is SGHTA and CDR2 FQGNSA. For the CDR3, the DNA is TGTGCCAGCAGCTTAGCGGGGGGGAAGACCCAGTACTTC. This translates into CASSLAGGKTQYF.

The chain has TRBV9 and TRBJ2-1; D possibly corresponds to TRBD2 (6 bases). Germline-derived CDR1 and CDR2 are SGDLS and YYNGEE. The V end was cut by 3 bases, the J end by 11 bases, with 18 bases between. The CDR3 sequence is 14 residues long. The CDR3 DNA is TGTGCCAGCAGCGGTAGTAGGGAGGTAGCTCAGCAGTTCTTC. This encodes CASSGSREVAQQFF.

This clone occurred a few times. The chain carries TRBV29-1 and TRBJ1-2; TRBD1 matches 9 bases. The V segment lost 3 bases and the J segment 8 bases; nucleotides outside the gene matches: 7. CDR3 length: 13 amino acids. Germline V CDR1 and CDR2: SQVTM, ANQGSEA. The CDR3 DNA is TGCAGCGTTGACGAGCCGACAGGGGGAGGCTACACCTTC. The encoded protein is CSVDEPTGGGYTF.

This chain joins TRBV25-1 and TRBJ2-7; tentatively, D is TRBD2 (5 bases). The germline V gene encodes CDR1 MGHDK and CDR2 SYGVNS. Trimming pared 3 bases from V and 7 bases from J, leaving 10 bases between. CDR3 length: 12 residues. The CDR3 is CASSDAGWEQYF. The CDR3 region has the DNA TGTGCCAGCAGTGACGCGGGTTGGGAGCAGTACTTC.

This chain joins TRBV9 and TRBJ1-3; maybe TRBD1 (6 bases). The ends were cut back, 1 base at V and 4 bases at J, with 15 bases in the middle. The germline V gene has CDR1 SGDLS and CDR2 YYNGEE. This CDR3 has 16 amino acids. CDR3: CASSVTPTGTGNTIYF. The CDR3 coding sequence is TGTGCCAGCAGCGTAACGCCTACAGGGACGGGAAACACCATATATTTT. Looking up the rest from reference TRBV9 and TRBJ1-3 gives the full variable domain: DSGVTQTPKHLITATGQRVTLRCSPRSGDLSVYWYQQSLDQGLQFLIQYYNGEERAKGNILERFSAQQFPDLHSELNLSSLELGDSALYFCASSVTPTGTGNTIYFGEGSWLTVV.

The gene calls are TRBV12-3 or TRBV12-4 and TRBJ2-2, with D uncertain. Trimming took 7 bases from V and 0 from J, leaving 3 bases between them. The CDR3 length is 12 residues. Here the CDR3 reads CASTPNTGELFF. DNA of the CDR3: TGTGCCAGCACTCCGAACACCGGGGAGCTGTTTTTT.

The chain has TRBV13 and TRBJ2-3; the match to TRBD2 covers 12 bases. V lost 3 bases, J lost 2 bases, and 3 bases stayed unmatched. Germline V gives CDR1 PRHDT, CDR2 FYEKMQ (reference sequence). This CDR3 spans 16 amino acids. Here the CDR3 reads CASSFWTSGVTDTQYF. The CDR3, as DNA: TGTGCCAGCAGCTTTTGGACTAGCGGGGTCACAGATACGCAGTATTTT.

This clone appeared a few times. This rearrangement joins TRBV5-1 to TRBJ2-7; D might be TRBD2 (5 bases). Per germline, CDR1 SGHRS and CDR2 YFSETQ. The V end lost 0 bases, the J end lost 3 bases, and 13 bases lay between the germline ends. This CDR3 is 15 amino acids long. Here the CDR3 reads CASSLVLGFDYEQYF. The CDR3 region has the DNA TGCGCCAGCAGCTTGGTACTAGGCTTCGACTACGAGCAGTACTTC.

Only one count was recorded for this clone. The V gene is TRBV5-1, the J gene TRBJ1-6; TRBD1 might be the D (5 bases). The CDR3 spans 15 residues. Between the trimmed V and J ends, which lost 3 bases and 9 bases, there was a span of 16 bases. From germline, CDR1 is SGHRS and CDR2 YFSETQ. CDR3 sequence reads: CASSSRGGESSPLHF. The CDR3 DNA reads TGCGCCAGCAGCTCCCGGGGGGGGGAGAGTTCACCCCTCCACTTT.

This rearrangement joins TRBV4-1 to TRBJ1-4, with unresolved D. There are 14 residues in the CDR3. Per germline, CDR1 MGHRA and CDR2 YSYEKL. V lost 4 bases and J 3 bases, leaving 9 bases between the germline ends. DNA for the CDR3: TGCGCCAGCAGCCGGACTCTACCTAATGAAAAACTGTTTTTT. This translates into CASSRTLPNEKLFF.

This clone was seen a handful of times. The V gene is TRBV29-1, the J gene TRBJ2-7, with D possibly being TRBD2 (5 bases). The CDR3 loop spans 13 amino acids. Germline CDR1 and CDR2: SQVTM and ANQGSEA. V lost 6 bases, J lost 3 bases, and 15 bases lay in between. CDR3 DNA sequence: TGCAGCGTGAATGACGGGGAGAGCTACGAGCAGTACTTC. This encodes CSVNDGESYEQYF.

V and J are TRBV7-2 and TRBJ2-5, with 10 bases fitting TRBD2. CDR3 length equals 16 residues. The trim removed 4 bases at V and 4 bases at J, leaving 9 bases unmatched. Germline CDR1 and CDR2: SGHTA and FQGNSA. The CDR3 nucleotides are TGTGCCAGCAGCTCTCCCGTAGGACTAGCGGCAGAGACCCAGTACTTC. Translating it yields CASSSPVGLAAETQYF. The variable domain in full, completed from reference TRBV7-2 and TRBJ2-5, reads GAGVSQSPSNKVTEKGKDVELRCDPISGHTALYWYRQSLGQGLEFLIYFQGNSAPDKSGLPSDRFSAERTGGSVSTLTIQRTQQEDSAVYLCASSSPVGLAAETQYFGPGTRLLVL.

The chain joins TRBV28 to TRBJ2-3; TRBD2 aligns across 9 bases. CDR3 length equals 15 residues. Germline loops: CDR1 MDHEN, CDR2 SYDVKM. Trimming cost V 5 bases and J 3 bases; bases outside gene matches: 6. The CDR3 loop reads CASSRGTSRTDTQYF. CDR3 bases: TGTGCCAGCAGTCGGGGGACTAGCAGGACAGATACGCAGTATTTT. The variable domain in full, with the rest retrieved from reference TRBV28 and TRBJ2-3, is DVKVTQSSRYLVKRTGEKVFLECVQDMDHENMFWYRQDPGLGLRLIYFSYDVKMKEKGDIPEGYSVSREKKERFSLILESASTNQTSMYLCASSRGTSRTDTQYFGPGTRLTVL.

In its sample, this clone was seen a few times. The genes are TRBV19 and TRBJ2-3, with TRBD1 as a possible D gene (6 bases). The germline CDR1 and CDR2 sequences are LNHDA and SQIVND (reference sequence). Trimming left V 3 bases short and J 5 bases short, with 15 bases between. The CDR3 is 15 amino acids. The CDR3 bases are TGTGCCAGTAGTATTGGGAACAGGGCAGGAGATACGCAGTATTTT. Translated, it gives CASSIGNRAGDTQYF.

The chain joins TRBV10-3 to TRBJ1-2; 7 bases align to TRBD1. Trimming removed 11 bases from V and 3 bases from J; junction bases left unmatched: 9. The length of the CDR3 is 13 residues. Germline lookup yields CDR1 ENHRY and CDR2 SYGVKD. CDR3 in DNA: TGTGCCGCGACCTTTGGGACAGACTATGGCTACACCTTC. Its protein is CAATFGTDYGYTF.

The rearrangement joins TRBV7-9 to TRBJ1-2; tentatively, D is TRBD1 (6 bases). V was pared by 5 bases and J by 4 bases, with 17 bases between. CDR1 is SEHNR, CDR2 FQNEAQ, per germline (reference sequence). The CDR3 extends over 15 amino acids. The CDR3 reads CASSHPVAGAYGYTF. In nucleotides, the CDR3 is TGTGCCAGCAGCCATCCGGTGGCAGGGGCCTATGGCTACACCTTC.

The CDR3 loop reads CASSFRGVNEQFF. Written as DNA, the CDR3 is TGTGCCAGCAGCTTCAGGGGGGTCAATGAGCAGTTCTTC. J is TRBJ2-1 and V is TRBV11-1; D is perhaps TRBD1 (7 bases). Germline lookup yields CDR1 SGHAT and CDR2 FQDESV (reference sequence). The V and J ends lost 3 bases and 6 bases respectively, with 9 bases between them. The CDR3 totals 13 residues.